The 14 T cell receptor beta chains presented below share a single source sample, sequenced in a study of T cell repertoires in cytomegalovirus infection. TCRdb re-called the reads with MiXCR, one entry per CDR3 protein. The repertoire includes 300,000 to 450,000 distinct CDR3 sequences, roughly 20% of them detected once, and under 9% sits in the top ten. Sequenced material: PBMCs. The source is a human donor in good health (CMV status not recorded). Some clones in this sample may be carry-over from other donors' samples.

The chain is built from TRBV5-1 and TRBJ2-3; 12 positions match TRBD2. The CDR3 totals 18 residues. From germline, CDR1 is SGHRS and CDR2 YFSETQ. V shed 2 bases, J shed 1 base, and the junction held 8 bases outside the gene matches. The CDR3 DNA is TGCGCCAGCAGCTTTGCCTCAAGACTAGCGGGGGGCACAGATACGCAGTATTTT. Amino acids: CASSFASRLAGGTDTQYF.

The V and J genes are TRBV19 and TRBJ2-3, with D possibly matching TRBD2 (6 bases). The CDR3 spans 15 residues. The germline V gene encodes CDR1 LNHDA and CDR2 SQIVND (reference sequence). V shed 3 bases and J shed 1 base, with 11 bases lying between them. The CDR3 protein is CASSMEGFGTDTQYF. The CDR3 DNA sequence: TGTGCCAGTAGTATGGAGGGTTTCGGCACAGATACGCAGTATTTT.

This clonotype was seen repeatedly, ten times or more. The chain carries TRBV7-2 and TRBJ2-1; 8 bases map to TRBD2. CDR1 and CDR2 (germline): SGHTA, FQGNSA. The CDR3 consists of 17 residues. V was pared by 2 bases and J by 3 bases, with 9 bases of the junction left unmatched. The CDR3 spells CASSLRGGPSYYNEQFF. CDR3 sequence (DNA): TGTGCCAGCAGCTTACGCGGGGGGCCCTCCTACTACAATGAGCAGTTCTTC. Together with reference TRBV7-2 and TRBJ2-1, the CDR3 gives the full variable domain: GAGVSQSPSNKVTEKGKDVELRCDPISGHTALYWYRQSLGQGLEFLIYFQGNSAPDKSGLPSDRFSAERTGGSVSTLTIQRTQQEDSAVYLCASSLRGGPSYYNEQFFGPGTRLTVL.

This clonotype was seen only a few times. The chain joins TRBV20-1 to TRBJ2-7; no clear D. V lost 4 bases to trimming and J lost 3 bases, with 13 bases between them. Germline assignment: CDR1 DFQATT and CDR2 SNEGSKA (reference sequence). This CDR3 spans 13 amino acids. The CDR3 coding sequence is TGCAGTGCTACTTCACCCTATAACTACGAGCAGTACTTC. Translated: CSATSPYNYEQYF.

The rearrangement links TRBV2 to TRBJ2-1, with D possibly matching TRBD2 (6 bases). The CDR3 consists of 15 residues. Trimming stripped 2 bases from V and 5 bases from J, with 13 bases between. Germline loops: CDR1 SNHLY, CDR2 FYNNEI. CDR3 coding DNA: TGTGCCAGCAGTGAAAAGTCTCTAGCGAACAATGAGCAGTTCTTC. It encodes CASSEKSLANNEQFF.

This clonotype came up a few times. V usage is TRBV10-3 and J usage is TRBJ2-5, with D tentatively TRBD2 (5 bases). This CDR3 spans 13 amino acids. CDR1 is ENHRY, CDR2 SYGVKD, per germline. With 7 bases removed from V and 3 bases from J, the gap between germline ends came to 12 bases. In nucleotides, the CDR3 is TGTGCCATCAAGGGAGCAATCAAAGAGACCCAGTACTTC. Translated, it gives CAIKGAIKETQYF.

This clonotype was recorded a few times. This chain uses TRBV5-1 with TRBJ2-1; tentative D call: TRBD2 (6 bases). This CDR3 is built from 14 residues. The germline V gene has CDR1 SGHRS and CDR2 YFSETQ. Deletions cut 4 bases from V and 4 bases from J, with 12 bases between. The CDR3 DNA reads TGCGCCAGCAGCGCGGGACGCCTTTACAATGAGCAGTTCTTC. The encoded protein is CASSAGRLYNEQFF.

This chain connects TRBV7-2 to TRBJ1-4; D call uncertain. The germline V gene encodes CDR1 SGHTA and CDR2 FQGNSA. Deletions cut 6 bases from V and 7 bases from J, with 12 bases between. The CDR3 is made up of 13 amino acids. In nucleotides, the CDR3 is TGTGCCAGCAGAAATAAGGACGGTGAAAAACTGTTTTTT. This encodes CASRNKDGEKLFF.

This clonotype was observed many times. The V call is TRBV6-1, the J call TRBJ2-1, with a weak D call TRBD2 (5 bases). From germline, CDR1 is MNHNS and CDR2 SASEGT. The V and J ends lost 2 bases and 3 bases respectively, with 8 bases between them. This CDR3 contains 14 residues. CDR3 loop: CASSEFGVYNEQFF. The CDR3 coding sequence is TGTGCCAGCAGTGAATTCGGGGTCTACAATGAGCAGTTCTTC.

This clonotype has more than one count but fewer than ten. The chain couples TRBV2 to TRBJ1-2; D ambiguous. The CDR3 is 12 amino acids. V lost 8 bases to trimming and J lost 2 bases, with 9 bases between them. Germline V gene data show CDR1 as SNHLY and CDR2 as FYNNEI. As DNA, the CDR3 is TGTGCCAGCGTTGGGGTGAACTATGGCTACACCTTC. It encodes CASVGVNYGYTF.

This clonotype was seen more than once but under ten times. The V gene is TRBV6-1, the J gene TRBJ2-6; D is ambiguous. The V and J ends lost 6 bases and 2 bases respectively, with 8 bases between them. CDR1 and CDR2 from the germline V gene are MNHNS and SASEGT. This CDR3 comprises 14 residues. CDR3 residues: CASSRRTGANVLTF. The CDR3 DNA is TGTGCCAGCAGCCGCAGAACTGGGGCCAACGTCCTGACTTTC.

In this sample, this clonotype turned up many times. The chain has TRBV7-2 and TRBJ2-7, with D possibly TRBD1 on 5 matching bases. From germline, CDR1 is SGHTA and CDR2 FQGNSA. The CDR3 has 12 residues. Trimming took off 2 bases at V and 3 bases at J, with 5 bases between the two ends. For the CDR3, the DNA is TGTGCCAGCAGCTTACAGGGCTACGAGCAGTACTTC. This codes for CASSLQGYEQYF.

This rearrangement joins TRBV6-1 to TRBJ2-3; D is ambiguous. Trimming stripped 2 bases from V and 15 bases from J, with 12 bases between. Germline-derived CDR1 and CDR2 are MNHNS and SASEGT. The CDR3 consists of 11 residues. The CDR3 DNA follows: TGTGCCAGCAGTGAAAACCTGGGAAATTATTTT. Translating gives CASSENLGNYF.

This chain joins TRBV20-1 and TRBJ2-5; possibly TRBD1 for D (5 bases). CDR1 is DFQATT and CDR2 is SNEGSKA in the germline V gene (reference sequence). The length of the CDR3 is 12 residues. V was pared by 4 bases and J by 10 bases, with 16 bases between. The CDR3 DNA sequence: TGCAGTGCTACGAAGGGGCGACAGATCCAGTACTTC. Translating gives CSATKGRQIQYF.